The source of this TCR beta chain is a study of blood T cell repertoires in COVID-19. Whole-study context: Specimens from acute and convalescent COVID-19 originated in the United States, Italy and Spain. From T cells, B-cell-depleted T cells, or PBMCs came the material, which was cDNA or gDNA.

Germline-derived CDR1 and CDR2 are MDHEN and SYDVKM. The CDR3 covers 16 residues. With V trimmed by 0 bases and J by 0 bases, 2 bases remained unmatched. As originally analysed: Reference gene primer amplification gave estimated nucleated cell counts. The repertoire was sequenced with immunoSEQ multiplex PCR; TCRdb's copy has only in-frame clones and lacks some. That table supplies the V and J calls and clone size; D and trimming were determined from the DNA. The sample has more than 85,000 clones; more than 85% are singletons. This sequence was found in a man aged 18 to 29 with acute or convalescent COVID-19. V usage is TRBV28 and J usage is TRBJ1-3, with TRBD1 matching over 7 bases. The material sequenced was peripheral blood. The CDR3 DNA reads TGTGCCAGCAGTTTATGGACAGGGTCCTCTGGAAACACCATATATTTT. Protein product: CASSLWTGSSGNTIYF.